The entry below gives a single T cell receptor beta chain sequence along with its context. The antigen remains unidentified. The data stem from a study of T cells in Graves' hyperthyroidism and ophthalmopathy. Findings and caveats of the study: Ophthalmopathy onset followed model prediction by a median about seven months. A 13 V-J signature model discriminated ophthalmopathy versus stable hyperthyroidism.

Clinicians diagnosed patients from clinical symptoms, serum thyroxine and TRAb, thyroid ultrasound and orbital computed tomography. The investigators amplified TCR beta CDR3 regions from RNA transcripts. An initial round of RT-PCR targeting the TCR CDR3 relied on the HTBI primer set. TCRdb ran MiXCR on the multiplex PCR reads and lists one entry per CDR3 protein. This table has 690,000 or so distinct CDR3 sequences, approximately 18% appearing once. There are 16 residues in the CDR3. Trimming cost V 2 bases and J 4 bases; bases outside gene matches: 7. Germline CDR1 reads MNHEY; CDR2 reads SVGAGI. This rearrangement joins TRBV6-5 to TRBJ2-3; 9 bases are a match to TRBD2. The TCR originated in a woman aged 50 to 60 with Graves' hyperthyroidism that later progressed to Graves' ophthalmopathy. Specimen: blood. CDR3 DNA sequence: TGTGCCAGCAGTTACGTTGGTAGCGGGGGCTCAGATACGCAGTATTTT. Residues: CASSYVGSGGSDTQYF.